The 5 T cell receptor beta chains listed next were all sequenced from one sample in a study of T cell responses to AZD1222 COVID-19 vaccine. TCRdb's copy holds only in-frame clones and misses some; the assay was immunoSEQ multiplex PCR. The table has 26,000 or so clones, roughly 84% seen once. Source: peripheral blood, taken 28 days after the second AZD1222 dose. These receptors were taken from an adult who received the AZD1222 COVID-19 vaccine.

This rearrangement joins TRBV19 to TRBJ1-2; D is uncertain. V dropped 6 bases and J dropped 6 bases, with 14 bases sitting between them. This CDR3 has 13 amino acids. Per germline, CDR1 LNHDA and CDR2 SQIVND (reference sequence). The CDR3 coding sequence is TGTGCCAGTAGATATGACGAAGGTGATGGCTACACCTTC. Amino acids: CASRYDEGDGYTF.

The rearrangement joins TRBV7-3 to TRBJ2-3; D is ambiguous. The CDR3 covers 14 residues. V was shortened by 5 bases and J by 3 bases, with 12 bases between the two germline ends. Germline V gives CDR1 SGHTA, CDR2 FQGTGA. Here the CDR3 reads CASSATMGTDTQYF. CDR3 bases: TGTGCCAGCAGCGCGACAATGGGAACAGATACGCAGTATTTT. Full variable domain (missing parts from reference TRBV7-3 and TRBJ2-3): GAGVSQTPSNKVTEKGKYVELRCDPISGHTALYWYRQSLGQGPEFLIYFQGTGAADDSGLPNDRFFAVRPEGSVSTLKIQRTERGDSAVYLCASSATMGTDTQYFGPGTRLTVL.

This clone appeared once. The CDR3 DNA reads TGTGCCAGCTCACCCGCGGGGGCGCGGACTTTCTTT. It yields the protein CASSPAGARTFF. This sequence joins TRBV18 and TRBJ1-1; D is possibly TRBD1 (6 bases). The V gene's germline CDR1 is KGHSH and CDR2 LQKENI. The CDR3 is made up of 12 amino acids. V gave up 3 bases and J gave up 12 bases, with 14 bases separating them.

The chain carries TRBV28 and TRBJ2-7, with D maybe TRBD1 (6 bases). The CDR3 length is 13 residues. Trimming removed 6 bases at V and 5 bases at J, with 14 bases between. Germline CDR1 and CDR2: MDHEN and SYDVKM. The CDR3: CASRRQGLDEQYF. As DNA, the CDR3 is TGTGCCAGCAGGAGGCAGGGGTTGGACGAGCAGTACTTC.

The chain carries TRBV6-6 and TRBJ2-1; D may be TRBD2 (5 bases). CDR1 MNHNY and CDR2 SVGAGI come from the germline V gene (reference sequence). V gave up 5 bases and J gave up 10 bases, with 15 bases separating them. The CDR3 loop spans 13 amino acids. The CDR3 loop is CASSPQTEGEQFF. As DNA, the CDR3 is TGTGCCAGCAGTCCCCAGACCGAGGGAGAGCAGTTCTTC.